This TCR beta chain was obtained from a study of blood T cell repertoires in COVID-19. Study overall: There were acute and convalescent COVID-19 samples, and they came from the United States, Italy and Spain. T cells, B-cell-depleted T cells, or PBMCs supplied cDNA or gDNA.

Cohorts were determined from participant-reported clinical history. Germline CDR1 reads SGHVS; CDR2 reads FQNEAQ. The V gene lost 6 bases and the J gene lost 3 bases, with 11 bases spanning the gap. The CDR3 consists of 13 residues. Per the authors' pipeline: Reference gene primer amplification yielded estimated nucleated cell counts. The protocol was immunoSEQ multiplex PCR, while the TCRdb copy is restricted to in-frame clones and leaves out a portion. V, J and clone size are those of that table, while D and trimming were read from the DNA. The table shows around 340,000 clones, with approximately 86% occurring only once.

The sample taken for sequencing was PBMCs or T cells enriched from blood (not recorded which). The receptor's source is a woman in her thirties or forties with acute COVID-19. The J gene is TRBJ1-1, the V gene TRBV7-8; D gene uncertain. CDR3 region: CASRSVLDTEAFF. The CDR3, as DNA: TGTGCCAGCAGATCGGTTTTGGACACTGAAGCTTTCTTT.